The T cell receptor beta chain described here comes from a study of blood T cell repertoires in COVID-19. Study at large: Donors in the United States, Italy and Spain gave samples during acute or convalescent COVID-19.

The study recruited people aged about 18 to 95 years across about two dozen US areas. Cohort placement rested on clinical history that participants reported themselves. Profiling relied on immunoSEQ multiplex PCR, and the TCRdb table lists in-frame clones only, not all of them. The sample contains about 300,000 clones, 85% to 90% of which appear only once. The receptor's source is a man aged 30-40 years who had recovered from COVID-19. Material for sequencing was PBMCs or T cells enriched from blood (not recorded which).

CDR3 protein: CASSGGTVKETQYF. The CDR3 DNA sequence: TGCGCCAGCAGCGGAGGGACGGTTAAAGAGACCCAGTACTTC. This chain uses TRBV5-1 with TRBJ2-5; a possible D gene is TRBD2 (6 bases). The germline CDR1 and CDR2 sequences are SGHRS and YFSETQ. The CDR3 spans 14 residues. V lost 4 bases to trimming and J lost 3 bases, with 13 bases between them.